This T cell receptor beta chain derives from a study of shared clonotypes between healthy human individuals. Losses at the gene ends were 2 bases for V and 4 bases for J; bases not matched to a gene: 3. CDR3 length: 15 residues. Germline V CDR1 and CDR2: MNHEY, SVGAGI. Profiling relied on immunoSEQ multiplex PCR, and the TCRdb table lists in-frame clones only, not all of them. The data hold over 400,000 clones, with 70% to 85% observed a single time. The chain has TRBV6-5 and TRBJ2-3; 10 nucleotides match TRBD2. The sequenced material came from PBMCs. The clonotype comes from a woman aged 35 to 49 in good health. Some clones in this sample may be carry-over from other donors' samples. DNA of the CDR3: TGTGCCAGCAGTTACCTAACTAGCGGGGCAGATACGCAGTATTTT. Translation gives CASSYLTSGADTQYF.